The 11 T cell receptor beta chains given below trace back to one sample, sequenced in a study of T cell responses to AZD1222 COVID-19 vaccine. The assay was immunoSEQ multiplex PCR, and TCRdb's table has in-frame clones only and misses some. The repertoire consists of more than 120,000 clones, with 85% to 95% occurring once and the leading ten covering roughly 5%. The material was peripheral blood, obtained on day 0 of AZD1222 vaccination. These receptors originate from an adult in good health.

This chain joins TRBV5-1 and TRBJ2-3; no firm D call. In germline, CDR1 is SGHRS, CDR2 YFSETQ. This CDR3 is 15 amino acids long. The V end was cut by 0 bases, the J end by 3 bases, with 11 bases between. The CDR3 protein is CASSLAGMKTDTQYF. The CDR3 bases are TGCGCCAGCAGCTTGGCCGGCATGAAGACAGATACGCAGTATTTT.

This chain connects TRBV5-1 to TRBJ2-1, with D possibly being TRBD1 (5 bases). The CDR3 extends over 16 amino acids. V was trimmed by 0 bases and J by 0 bases, leaving 10 bases between them. CDR1 is SGHRS, CDR2 YFSETQ, per germline. The CDR3 is CASSLDGASSYNEQFF. The DNA of the CDR3 is TGCGCCAGCAGCTTGGATGGGGCGAGCTCCTACAATGAGCAGTTCTTC. The full variable domain, completed using reference TRBV5-1 and TRBJ2-1, is KAGVTQTPRYLIKTRGQQVTLSCSPISGHRSVSWYQQTPGQGLQFLFEYFSETQRNKGNFPGRFSGRQFSNSRSEMNVSTLELGDSALYLCASSLDGASSYNEQFFGPGTRLTVL.

The chain combines TRBV30 with TRBJ1-1; D is perhaps TRBD1 (5 bases). Germline V gene lookup returns CDR1 GTSNPN and CDR2 SVGIG (reference sequence). The CDR3 spans 15 residues. V dropped 3 bases and J dropped 4 bases, with 18 bases sitting between them. This CDR3 reads CAWSAAGGASTEAFF. The CDR3 DNA follows: TGTGCCTGGAGCGCCGCGGGTGGGGCCAGCACTGAAGCTTTCTTT. Based on the CDR3 plus reference TRBV30 and TRBJ1-1, the full variable domain is SQTIHQWPATLVQPVGSPLSLECTVEGTSNPNLYWYRQAAGRGLQLLFYSVGIGQISSEVPQNLSASRPQDRQFILSSKKLLLSDSGFYLCAWSAAGGASTEAFFGQGTRLTVV.

CDR3 sequence reads: CASSGSDRVNTGELFF. As DNA, the CDR3 is TGTGCCAGCAGTGGTTCGGACAGGGTAAACACCGGGGAGCTGTTTTTT. The chain joins TRBV6-1 to TRBJ2-2; 8 bases align to TRBD1. Trimming at V came to 4 bases and at J to 2 bases, leaving 6 bases not matched to a gene. This CDR3 contains 16 residues. Germline V gives CDR1 MNHNS, CDR2 SASEGT.

This clone was seen only once. V usage is TRBV5-4 and J usage is TRBJ1-2, with unresolved D. The CDR3 extends over 14 amino acids. Germline assignment: CDR1 SGHNT and CDR2 YYREEE (reference sequence). V lost 3 bases to trimming and J lost 1 base, with 10 bases between them. CDR3 in DNA: TGTGCCAGCAGCTCCGGGCCACTTAACTATGGCTACACCTTC. Encoded protein: CASSSGPLNYGYTF.

Worth noting for this clone: A much larger clone sits a single nucleotide away, making a read error possible. Additional DNA sequences in this sample encode the identical CDR3. The genes are TRBV7-2 and TRBJ2-5; D is unresolved. Germline loops: CDR1 SGHTA, CDR2 FQGNSA. CDR3 size: 12 residues. V dropped 3 bases and J dropped 5 bases, with 7 bases sitting between them. The CDR3: CASSLSGETQYF. CDR3 DNA sequence: TGTGCCAGCAGCTTGAGTGGGGAGACCCAGTACTTC.

The V call is TRBV5-1, the J call TRBJ1-1; tentatively, D is TRBD1 (5 bases). Germline values: CDR1 SGHRS, CDR2 YFSETQ. The V end lost 3 bases, the J end lost 1 base, and 10 bases lay between the germline ends. CDR3 size: 14 residues. The chain's CDR3 is CASSSLTGNTEAFF. In nucleotides, the CDR3 is TGCGCCAGCAGCTCGTTAACAGGGAACACTGAAGCTTTCTTT.

The chain has TRBV2 and TRBJ2-1; D uncertain. CDR3 length: 14 amino acids. CDR1 is SNHLY, CDR2 FYNNEI, per germline. V lost 3 bases and J 5 bases, leaving 11 bases between the germline ends. This CDR3 reads CASSEGSFHNEQFF. CDR3 nucleotide sequence: TGTGCCAGCAGTGAGGGATCTTTTCACAATGAGCAGTTCTTC.

This chain uses TRBV2 with TRBJ2-7; 7 bases map to TRBD1. The germline gives CDR1 SNHLY, CDR2 FYNNEI. The CDR3 totals 11 residues. The junction had 2 bases not matched to a gene; V was cut back by 6 bases and J by 6 bases. The CDR3 coding sequence is TGTGCCAGCAGCGGACAGGTCGAGCAGTACTTC. The encoded protein is CASSGQVEQYF.

The CDR3 sequence: CASSITSYSNQPQHF. In DNA, the CDR3 is TGTGCCAGTAGTATAACATCCTATAGCAATCAGCCCCAGCATTTT. The chain is built from TRBV19 and TRBJ1-5; D uncertain. Trimming pared 2 bases from V and 0 bases from J, leaving 8 bases between. There are 15 residues in the CDR3. Germline V gene data show CDR1 as LNHDA and CDR2 as SQIVND (reference sequence).

This chain joins TRBV6-6 and TRBJ2-1; 9 nucleotides line up with TRBD2. V shed 5 bases and J 8 bases; nucleotides not matched to a gene: 16. The CDR3 totals 17 residues. Germline CDR1 reads MNHNY; CDR2 reads SVGAGI (reference sequence). The CDR3 DNA follows: TGTGCCAGCAGTCGGTACCTAGGGGGACTAGCTGATTATGAGCAGTTCTTC. This sequence encodes CASSRYLGGLADYEQFF.